This T cell receptor (beta chain) emerged from a study of T-cell memory formation after mild COVID-19. Turning to the study itself: For the most part, TCR clusters were specific to one donor.

This clonotype turned up a few times. Its antigen is not identified. Per germline, CDR1 SGHAT and CDR2 FQNNGV. The CDR3 is 15 residues long. Trimming at V came to 5 bases and at J to 8 bases, leaving 10 bases not matched to a gene. Study-wide findings and caveats: Shrinking CD4+ clones resided mostly in CM and EM, and CD8+ ones in EMRA.

TCRdb fed the 5' RACE reads into MiXCR, producing one record per CDR3 protein. The sample lists around 420,000 distinct CDR3 sequences, more than 20% occurring once. The source of this sequence is an adult woman who had mild COVID-19 (a few samples of this study predate the infection). Cell type and time point are not known. Sequenced: PBMCs or a T cell subset sorted from them (not recorded which). The chain couples TRBV11-2 to TRBJ1-2, with 11 bases that match TRBD1. CDR3 sequence reads: CASSLLGQGAGGYTF. The CDR3 DNA reads TGTGCCAGCAGCCTCCTCGGACAGGGGGCTGGAGGCTACACCTTC. The full variable domain, rest sourced from reference TRBV11-2 and TRBJ1-2, is EAGVAQSPRYKIIEKRQSVAFWCNPISGHATLYWYQQILGQGPKLLIQFQNNGVVDDSQLPKDRFSAERLKGVDSTLKIQPAKLEDSAVYLCASSLLGQGAGGYTFGSGTRLTVV.